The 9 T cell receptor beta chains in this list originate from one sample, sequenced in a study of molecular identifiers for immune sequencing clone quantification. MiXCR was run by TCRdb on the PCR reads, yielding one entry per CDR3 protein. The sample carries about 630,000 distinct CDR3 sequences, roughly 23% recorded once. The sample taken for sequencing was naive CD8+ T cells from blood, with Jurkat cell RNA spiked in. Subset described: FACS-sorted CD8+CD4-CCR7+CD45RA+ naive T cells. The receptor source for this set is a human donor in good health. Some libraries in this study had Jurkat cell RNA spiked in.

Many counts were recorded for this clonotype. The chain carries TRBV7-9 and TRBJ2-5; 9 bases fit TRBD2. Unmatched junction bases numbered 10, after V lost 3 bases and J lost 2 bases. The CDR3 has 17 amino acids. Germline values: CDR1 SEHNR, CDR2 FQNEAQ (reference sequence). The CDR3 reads CASSLDLAGRKQETQYF. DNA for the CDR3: TGTGCCAGCAGCTTGGACCTAGCGGGGAGAAAGCAAGAGACCCAGTACTTC.

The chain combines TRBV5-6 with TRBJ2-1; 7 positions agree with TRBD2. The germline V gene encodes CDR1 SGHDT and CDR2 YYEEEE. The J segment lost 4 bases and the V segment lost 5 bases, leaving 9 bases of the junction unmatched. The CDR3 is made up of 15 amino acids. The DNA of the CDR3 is TGTGCCAGCAGTGCCCCGGGACTACGATACAATGAGCAGTTCTTC. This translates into CASSAPGLRYNEQFF.

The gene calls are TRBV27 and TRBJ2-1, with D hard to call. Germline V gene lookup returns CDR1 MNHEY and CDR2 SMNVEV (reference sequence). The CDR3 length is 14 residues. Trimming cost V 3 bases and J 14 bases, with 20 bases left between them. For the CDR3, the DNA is TGTGCCAGCAGTTTTCGGAGTGACCCAAAGAAGGAGTTCTTC. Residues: CASSFRSDPKKEFF.

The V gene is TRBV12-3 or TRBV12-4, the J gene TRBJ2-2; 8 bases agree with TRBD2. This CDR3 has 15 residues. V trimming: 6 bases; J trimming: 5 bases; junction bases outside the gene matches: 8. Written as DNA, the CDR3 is TGTGCCAGCAGCATGCGCACTAGCGGAACCGGGGAGCTGTTTTTT. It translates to CASSMRTSGTGELFF.

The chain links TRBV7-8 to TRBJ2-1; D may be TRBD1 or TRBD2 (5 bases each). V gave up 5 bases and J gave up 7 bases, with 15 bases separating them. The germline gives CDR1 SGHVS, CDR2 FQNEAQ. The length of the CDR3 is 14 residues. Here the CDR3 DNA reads TGTGCCAGCAGCCAATGGGACGGGACGAATGAGCAGTTCTTC. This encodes CASSQWDGTNEQFF.

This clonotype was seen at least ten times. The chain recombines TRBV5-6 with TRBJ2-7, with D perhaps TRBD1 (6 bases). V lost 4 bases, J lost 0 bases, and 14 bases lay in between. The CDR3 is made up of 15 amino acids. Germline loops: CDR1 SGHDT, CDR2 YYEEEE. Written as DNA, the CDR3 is TGTGCCAGCAGCGCACCGGGACACTACTCCTACGAGCAGTACTTC. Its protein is CASSAPGHYSYEQYF.

CDR3 protein: CASRTSKGVLNYEQYF. Written as DNA, the CDR3 is TGTGCCAGCAGAACTTCTAAAGGGGTCTTAAACTACGAGCAGTACTTC. The V and J genes are TRBV6-2 or TRBV6-3 and TRBJ2-7, with D maybe TRBD1 (5 bases). The V gene lost 6 bases and the J gene lost 3 bases, with 21 bases spanning the gap. Germline loops: CDR1 MNHEY, CDR2 SVGEGT. This CDR3 contains 16 residues.

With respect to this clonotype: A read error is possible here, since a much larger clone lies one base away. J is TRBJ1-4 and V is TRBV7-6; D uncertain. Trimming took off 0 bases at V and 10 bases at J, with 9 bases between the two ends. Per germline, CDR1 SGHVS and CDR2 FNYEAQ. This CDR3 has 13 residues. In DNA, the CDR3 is TGTGCCAGCAGCTTAGCGGACGGAGGAAAACTGTTTTTT. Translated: CASSLADGGKLFF. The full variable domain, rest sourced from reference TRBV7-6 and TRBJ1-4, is GAGVSQSPRYKVTKRGQDVALRCDPISGHVSLYWYRQALGQGPEFLTYFNYEAQQDKSGLPNDRFSAERPEGSISTLTIQRTEQRDSAMYRCASSLADGGKLFFGSGTQLSVL.

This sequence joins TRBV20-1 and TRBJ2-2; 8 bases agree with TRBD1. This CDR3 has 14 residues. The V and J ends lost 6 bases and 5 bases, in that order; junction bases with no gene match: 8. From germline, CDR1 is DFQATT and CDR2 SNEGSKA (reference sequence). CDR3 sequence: CSAPDREETGELFF. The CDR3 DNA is TGCAGTGCCCCGGACAGGGAGGAGACCGGGGAGCTGTTTTTT.